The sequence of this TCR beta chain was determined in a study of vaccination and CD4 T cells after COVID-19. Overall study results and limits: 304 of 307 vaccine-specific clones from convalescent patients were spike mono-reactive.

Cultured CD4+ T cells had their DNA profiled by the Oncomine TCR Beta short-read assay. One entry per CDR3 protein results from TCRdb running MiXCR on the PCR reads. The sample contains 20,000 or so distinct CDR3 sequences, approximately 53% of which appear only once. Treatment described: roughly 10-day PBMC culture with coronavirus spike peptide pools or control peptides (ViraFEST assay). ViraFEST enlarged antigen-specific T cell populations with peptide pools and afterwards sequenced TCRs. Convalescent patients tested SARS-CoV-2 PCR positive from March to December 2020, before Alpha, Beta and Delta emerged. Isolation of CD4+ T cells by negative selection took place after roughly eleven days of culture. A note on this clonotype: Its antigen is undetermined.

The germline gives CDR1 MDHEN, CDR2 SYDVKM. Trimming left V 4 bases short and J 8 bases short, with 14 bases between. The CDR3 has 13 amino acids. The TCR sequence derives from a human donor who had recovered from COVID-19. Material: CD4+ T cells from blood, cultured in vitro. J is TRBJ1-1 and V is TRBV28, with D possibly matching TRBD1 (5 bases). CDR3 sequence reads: CASSSPGRGEAFF. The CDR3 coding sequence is TGTGCCAGCAGTTCCCCGGGACGCGGGGAAGCTTTCTTT.